This TCR beta chain is drawn from a study of shared T cell receptors in the human thymus. Measured with immunoSEQ multiplex PCR; TCRdb has only the in-frame clones, and not every one. Among 700,000 or so clones listed, over 75% were seen once. This clone has just one count. Trimming stripped 5 bases from V and 0 bases from J, with 22 bases between. The CDR3 extends over 18 amino acids. CDR1 is SEHNR, CDR2 FQNEAQ, per germline (reference sequence). The same specimen was also included in a second study, on human thymus T cells. This second study notes: Thymic resections from corrective heart surgery supplied the tissue. The authors found apparently biased V and J gene usage in thymic and blood repertoires.

This chain joins TRBV7-9 and TRBJ1-1, with no clear D. Sample: thymocytes. This receptor was obtained from a girl younger than two with a congenital heart defect. This chain's CDR3 is CASSQPPKTRRMNTEAFF. The CDR3, as DNA: TGTGCCAGCAGCCAACCCCCGAAGACACGACGAATGAACACTGAAGCTTTCTTT. Variable domain in full (rest from reference TRBV7-9 and TRBJ1-1): DTGVSQNPRHKITKRGQNVTFRCDPISEHNRLYWYRQTLGQGPEFLTYFQNEAQLEKSRLLSDRFSAERPKGSFSTLEIQRTEQGDSAMYLCASSQPPKTRRMNTEAFFGQGTRLTVV.